The clone carrying this T cell receptor (beta chain) has a count of ten or more. Its antigen is currently unknown. Germline V CDR1 and CDR2: SGHDT, YYEEEE. CDR3 length: 15 amino acids. The germline V and J ends were trimmed by 5 bases and 1 base, with 13 bases remaining between them. The data stem from a study of T cells in Graves' hyperthyroidism and ophthalmopathy. The overall study: Blood was drawn when the patient was first diagnosed and still untreated.

Study conclusions and caveats: Through a model of 13 V-J features, ophthalmopathy was separated from stable hyperthyroidism.

The CDR3 regions of TCR beta were amplified from RNA transcripts. When the TCR CDR3 underwent first-round RT-PCR, the HTBI primer set was used. TCRdb recomputed calls from the multiplex PCR reads with MiXCR, one row per CDR3 protein. The sample contains roughly 360,000 distinct CDR3 sequences, roughly 13% of which appear only once. The chain uses TRBV5-6 and TRBJ1-5; D not resolved. Sequenced: blood. This receptor was obtained from a man aged 25 to 40 with Graves' hyperthyroidism that later progressed to Graves' ophthalmopathy. The CDR3 DNA sequence: TGTGCCAGCAGTTTTGGACCGGGGAGCAATCAGCCCCAGCATTTT. Its protein is CASSFGPGSNQPQHF. Using reference TRBV5-6 and TRBJ1-5 for the parts outside the CDR3, the full variable domain is DAGVTQSPTHLIKTRGQQVTLRCSPKSGHDTVSWYQQALGQGPQFIFQYYEEEERQRGNFPDRFSGHQFPNYSSELNVNALLLGDSALYLCASSFGPGSNQPQHFGDGTRLSIL.